The 32 T cell receptor beta chains below were found in one sample sequenced in a study of blood T cells in healthy people across ages (dated by TCRdb to about 2015). The library was generated by 5' RACE. Instrument used: Illumina HiSeq 2500. A second PCR of about 7 to 12 cycles was run with a J-beta primer mix and a sample-barcoded 5' primer. TCRdb redid the processing of the public reads, applying fastp at Q25 and MiXCR, and retained in-frame beta chains. Under each unique CDR3 protein, matching rows form one entry showing the most common genes and DNA. This sample lists about 1.4 million distinct CDR3 sequences; approximately 60% were detected once. About 6.7% of the sample rests with the top ten. What was sequenced was blood. Receptor source: a young man in good health.

The V and J genes are TRBV7-9 and TRBJ2-3; D is perhaps TRBD1 or TRBD2 (6 bases each). The V end lost 8 bases, the J end lost 5 bases, and 20 bases lay between the germline ends. Germline V gene data show CDR1 as SEHNR and CDR2 as FQNEAQ (reference sequence). This CDR3 has 15 amino acids. The CDR3 protein is CASGSTLRGQDTQYF. In DNA, the CDR3 is TGTGCCAGCGGCTCAACTCTCCGGGGGCAAGATACGCAGTATTTT.

The chain has TRBV10-3 and TRBJ2-1; D is undetermined. Germline CDR1 reads ENHRY; CDR2 reads SYGVKD. V was cut by 3 bases and J by 8 bases, with 11 bases left in between. CDR3 length: 13 residues. Here the CDR3 reads CAISDVASDEQFF. CDR3 in DNA: TGTGCCATCAGTGATGTAGCTTCGGATGAGCAGTTCTTC.

The rearrangement uses TRBV6-5 and TRBJ2-4; D is perhaps TRBD1 (5 bases). The V end was cut by 0 bases, the J end by 14 bases, with 14 bases between. The CDR3 consists of 13 residues. Germline V gene data show CDR1 as MNHEY and CDR2 as SVGAGI. The DNA of the CDR3 is TGTGCCAGCAGTTACTCGTCAGGGTGTTATGAGTACTTC. It codes for CASSYSSGCYEYF.

The rearrangement joins TRBV6-1 to TRBJ1-6; 10 bases line up with TRBD1. V gave up 6 bases and J gave up 8 bases; unmatched junction bases: 13. The V gene's germline CDR1 is MNHNS and CDR2 SASEGT. This CDR3 has 17 amino acids. The CDR3 protein is CASRKEWWDRGDSPLHF. CDR3 nucleotides: TGTGCCAGCAGAAAGGAATGGTGGGACAGGGGTGATTCACCCCTCCACTTT.

This clonotype was detected ten times or more. V gene TRBV29-1 combines with J gene TRBJ2-6, with TRBD1 matching 7 bases. The CDR3 contains 12 residues. V shed 0 bases and J 12 bases; nucleotides not matched to a gene: 2. CDR1 and CDR2 (germline): SQVTM, ANQGSEA. The CDR3 DNA reads TGCAGCGTTGAAGATGGGACAGCCGTCCTGACTTTC. It is translated as CSVEDGTAVLTF. The entire variable domain, with the rest obtained from reference TRBV29-1 and TRBJ2-6, is as follows: SAVISQKPSRDICQRGTSLTIQCQVDSQVTMMFWYRQQPGQSLTLIATANQGSEATYESGFVIDKFPISRPNLTFSTLTVSNMSPEDSSIYLCSVEDGTAVLTFGAGSRLTVL.

The chain links TRBV5-1 to TRBJ2-3; either TRBD1 or TRBD2 may supply D (5 bases each). The V gene lost 0 bases and the J gene lost 5 bases, with 16 bases spanning the gap. Looked up from germline, CDR1 is SGHRS and CDR2 is YFSETQ. This CDR3 region has 16 residues. The CDR3 spells CASSLEGARAGDTQYF. Written as DNA, the CDR3 is TGCGCCAGCAGCTTGGAAGGGGCCCGTGCGGGAGATACGCAGTATTTT. Full variable domain (outside the CDR3, taken from reference TRBV5-1 and TRBJ2-3): KAGVTQTPRYLIKTRGQQVTLSCSPISGHRSVSWYQQTPGQGLQFLFEYFSETQRNKGNFPGRFSGRQFSNSRSEMNVSTLELGDSALYLCASSLEGARAGDTQYFGPGTRLTVL.

The chain couples TRBV12-3 or TRBV12-4 to TRBJ1-1; D not resolved. Deletions cut 4 bases from V and 4 bases from J, with 7 bases between. The CDR3 is 12 residues long. For the CDR3, the DNA is TGTGCCAGCAGTTCCCCTGGCACTGAAGCTTTCTTT. Translating it yields CASSSPGTEAFF.

This clonotype was seen a handful of times. V is TRBV4-2 and J is TRBJ2-1, with 14 bases matching TRBD2. The CDR3 is 16 residues long. Germline values: CDR1 LGHNA, CDR2 YNFKEQ. Trimming cost V 5 bases and J 10 bases; bases outside gene matches: 10. CDR3 in amino acids: CASSIPTSGGDEEQFF. Here the CDR3 DNA reads TGTGCCAGCAGCATTCCGACTAGCGGGGGGGATGAGGAGCAGTTCTTC.

V and J are TRBV10-3 and TRBJ2-1, with TRBD2 matching over 13 bases. Trimming removed 4 bases from V and 10 bases from J; junction bases left unmatched: 13. This CDR3 is built from 17 residues. Germline V gene data show CDR1 as ENHRY and CDR2 as SYGVKD. The DNA of the CDR3 is TGTGCCATCAGTGGAGAATCACTAGCGGGGGGGCCTCGGGAGCAGTTCTTC. It codes for CAISGESLAGGPREQFF.

The rearrangement uses TRBV27 and TRBJ2-1, with 7 bases aligning to TRBD2. Trimming took 3 bases from V and 2 from J; bases not matched to a gene: 10. The CDR3 consists of 17 residues. CDR1 is MNHEY and CDR2 is SMNVEV in the germline V gene (reference sequence). The CDR3 coding sequence is TGTGCCAGCAGTTTTAAATCCGCGGGGGTACCCTACAATGAGCAGTTCTTC. As protein: CASSFKSAGVPYNEQFF.

The chain recombines TRBV10-3 with TRBJ2-7, with a weak D call TRBD2 (6 bases). Per germline, CDR1 ENHRY and CDR2 SYGVKD. The CDR3 runs to 15 residues. V lost 0 bases and J 2 bases, leaving 11 bases between the germline ends. Here the CDR3 reads CAISESYGGTYEQYF. The CDR3 DNA reads as TGTGCCATCAGTGAGTCATACGGGGGAACCTACGAGCAGTACTTC.

This clonotype was seen more than once but under ten times. CDR3 bases: TGCAGTGCCAGACCAGGACAGGCAAGCTATGGCTACACCTTC. Translated: CSARPGQASYGYTF. The rearrangement uses TRBV20-1 and TRBJ1-2; 7 bases match TRBD1. The CDR3 consists of 14 residues. CDR1 is DFQATT and CDR2 is SNEGSKA in the germline V gene (reference sequence). Trimming removed 6 bases from V and 4 bases from J; junction bases left unmatched: 11.

Only a few counts were recorded for this clonotype. The chain links TRBV20-1 to TRBJ1-1, with D possibly TRBD1 on 5 matching bases. Germline loops: CDR1 DFQATT, CDR2 SNEGSKA (reference sequence). The CDR3 totals 12 residues. V was shortened by 3 bases and J by 6 bases, with 11 bases between the two germline ends. The CDR3 DNA is TGCAGTGCTAGTAGCAGGGTAGCTGAAGCTTTCTTT. This gives the protein CSASSRVAEAFF.

This clonotype turned up a few times. J is TRBJ1-2 and V is TRBV12-3 or TRBV12-4; D is unclear. Trimming took 5 bases from V and 4 from J, leaving 17 bases between them. This CDR3 contains 15 residues. The CDR3 protein is CASSPLRGDAYGYTF. The CDR3 nucleotides read TGTGCCAGCAGTCCATTACGGGGAGACGCCTATGGCTACACCTTC.

The chain recombines TRBV14 with TRBJ2-7; TRBD2 agrees at 9 bases. The CDR3 spans 15 residues. The V and J ends lost 2 bases and 2 bases, in that order; junction bases with no gene match: 4. Per germline, CDR1 SGHDN and CDR2 FVKESK. The CDR3 coding sequence is TGTGCCAGCAGCCAACTCAGCGGGGGGACCTACGAGCAGTACTTC. Residues: CASSQLSGGTYEQYF.

The rearrangement uses TRBV6-1 and TRBJ2-5; D may be TRBD2 (5 bases). Trimming cost V 6 bases and J 5 bases, with 13 bases left between them. CDR1 is MNHNS and CDR2 is SASEGT in the germline V gene. This CDR3 has 13 residues. In DNA, the CDR3 is TGTGCCAGCAGCGAAAACCCGGGGGAGACCCAGTACTTC. Its protein is CASSENPGETQYF.

This clonotype was seen a handful of times. The chain is built from TRBV7-2 and TRBJ2-7; D possibly matches TRBD1 or TRBD2 (5 bases each). The CDR3 is made up of 16 amino acids. The V gene's germline CDR1 is SGHTA and CDR2 FQGNSA. Trimming removed 1 base from V and 0 bases from J, with 13 bases in between. The CDR3 loop reads CASSLERPGSSYEQYF. The CDR3 nucleotides read TGTGCCAGCAGCTTAGAGAGGCCAGGGAGCTCCTACGAGCAGTACTTC.

J is TRBJ2-5 and V is TRBV7-9; D remains unclear. The J call is doubtful: the DNA matches TRBJ2-7 better. CDR3 length: 13 residues. Germline V CDR1 and CDR2: SEHNR, FQNEAQ (reference sequence). The CDR3 reads CASSFSAVYEQYF. The CDR3, as DNA: TGTGCCAGCAGCTTCAGTGCAGTCTACGAGCAGTACTTC.

This rearrangement joins TRBV12-3 or TRBV12-4 to TRBJ2-2, with a tentative D call TRBD1 (6 bases). The V end was cut by 3 bases, the J end by 0 bases, with 20 bases between. The CDR3 totals 19 residues. CDR3 region: CASSFRGRGLNPNTGELFF. CDR3 sequence (DNA): TGTGCCAGCAGTTTTAGAGGCAGGGGTCTTAACCCGAACACCGGGGAGCTGTTTTTT.

The V and J genes are TRBV15 and TRBJ1-1, with 7 bases aligning to TRBD1. The CDR3 is made up of 14 amino acids. The germline gives CDR1 LNHNV, CDR2 YYDKDF (reference sequence). Trimming took 5 bases from V and 5 from J; bases not matched to a gene: 8. CDR3 residues: CATSGDRAGTEAFF. CDR3 bases: TGTGCCACCAGCGGCGACAGGGCAGGGACTGAAGCTTTCTTT.

There are a few counts of this clonotype. CDR3 nucleotides: TGTGCCATCAGTGAGAAGGGACTCTACGAGCAGTACTTC. Encoded protein: CAISEKGLYEQYF. The chain uses TRBV10-3 and TRBJ2-7; TRBD2 is a possible D gene (6 bases). Looked up from germline, CDR1 is ENHRY and CDR2 is SYGVKD. V lost 2 bases to trimming and J lost 3 bases, with 8 bases between them. CDR3 length: 13 residues.

CDR3 in amino acids: CASRSITGAVTEAFF. CDR3 DNA: TGTGCCAGCAGATCGATCACAGGGGCGGTCACTGAAGCTTTCTTT. The chain links TRBV6-6 to TRBJ1-1; 7 bases map to TRBD1. Germline-derived CDR1 and CDR2 are MNHNY and SVGAGI (reference sequence). The CDR3 has 15 residues. The ends lost 6 bases at V and 4 bases at J; junction bases unmatched: 11.

The chain recombines TRBV20-1 with TRBJ1-1; 8 bases are shared with TRBD1. The CDR3 sequence is 17 residues long. Germline CDR1 and CDR2: DFQATT and SNEGSKA (reference sequence). V shed 6 bases and J 2 bases; nucleotides not matched to a gene: 17. The CDR3 nucleotides read TGCAGTGCCAGTCTCAGCAGGGGGCATTTAGAAAACACTGAAGCTTTCTTT. Its protein is CSASLSRGHLENTEAFF.

The chain uses TRBV10-3 and TRBJ1-2, with TRBD1 matching over 10 bases. This CDR3 spans 18 amino acids. The V segment lost 5 bases and the J segment 3 bases; nucleotides outside the gene matches: 15. The germline V gene has CDR1 ENHRY and CDR2 SYGVKD. The CDR3 is CAISPLAGQGPDDYGYTF. The CDR3, as DNA: TGTGCCATCAGTCCATTAGCGGGACAGGGGCCGGATGACTATGGCTACACCTTC.

The chain carries TRBV25-1 and TRBJ1-2; the match to TRBD1 covers 7 bases. CDR3 length equals 12 residues. With V trimmed by 3 bases and J by 11 bases, 6 bases remained unmatched. Germline V gene sequence: CDR1 MGHDK, CDR2 SYGVNS. The CDR3 reads CASSDPTGFYTF. In nucleotides, the CDR3 is TGTGCCAGCAGTGACCCGACAGGGTTTTACACCTTC.

The chain recombines TRBV5-1 with TRBJ2-5; D remains unclear. Germline CDR1 SGHRS, CDR2 YFSETQ. The CDR3 is made up of 13 amino acids. Deletions cut 3 bases from V and 2 bases from J, with 8 bases between. CDR3 amino acids: CASSSAGQETQYF. The CDR3, as DNA: TGCGCCAGCAGCTCTGCAGGTCAAGAGACCCAGTACTTC. Supplemented by reference TRBV5-1 and TRBJ2-5, the full variable domain reads KAGVTQTPRYLIKTRGQQVTLSCSPISGHRSVSWYQQTPGQGLQFLFEYFSETQRNKGNFPGRFSGRQFSNSRSEMNVSTLELGDSALYLCASSSAGQETQYFGPGTRLLVL.

This clonotype was seen a handful of times. This chain uses TRBV10-2 with TRBJ2-7; D gene uncertain. The germline gives CDR1 WSHSY, CDR2 SAAADI. Trimming shortened V by 3 bases and J by 2 bases, and 8 bases separated the two germline ends. The CDR3 has 13 residues. CDR3 in DNA: TGCGCCAGCAGTGATCCCTCCGCCTACGAGCAGTACTTC. This encodes CASSDPSAYEQYF.

This chain links TRBV2 with TRBJ1-2, with 7 bases fitting TRBD1. This CDR3 is built from 14 residues. CDR1 is SNHLY and CDR2 is FYNNEI in the germline V gene. J lost 3 bases, V lost 8 bases, and 9 bases had no gene match. DNA for the CDR3: TGTGCCAGCCTACAGGGGACCCTAGACTATGGCTACACCTTC. It yields the protein CASLQGTLDYGYTF.

A few counts support this clonotype. The chain employs TRBV20-1 and TRBJ2-7; TRBD1 might be the D (5 bases). The V and J ends lost 1 base and 0 bases respectively, with 7 bases between them. Germline CDR1 and CDR2: DFQATT and SNEGSKA (reference sequence). The CDR3 covers 13 residues. CDR3 protein: CSARARGSYEQYF. CDR3 sequence (DNA): TGCAGTGCTAGAGCTAGGGGCTCCTACGAGCAGTACTTC.

This chain uses TRBV2 with TRBJ1-1; TRBD1 matches 8 bases. The V segment lost 1 base and the J segment 1 base; nucleotides outside the gene matches: 2. From germline, CDR1 is SNHLY and CDR2 FYNNEI. The CDR3 is 15 amino acids. CDR3 residues: CASSEVQGANTEAFF. DNA for the CDR3: TGTGCCAGCAGTGAAGTTCAGGGGGCGAACACTGAAGCTTTCTTT.

The sample holds a few counts of this clonotype. This rearrangement joins TRBV12-3 or TRBV12-4 to TRBJ2-5; 7 bases align to TRBD1. This CDR3 is built from 14 residues. V lost 3 bases, J lost 2 bases, and 3 bases stayed unmatched. Here the CDR3 DNA reads TGTGCCAGCAGTTTCCCGGGACAGCAAGAGACCCAGTACTTC. Its protein product is CASSFPGQQETQYF.

This chain connects TRBV28 to TRBJ1-6, with TRBD1 as a possible D gene (5 bases). Trimming pared 1 base from V and 10 bases from J, leaving 14 bases between. The CDR3 runs 15 residues. Germline CDR1 and CDR2: MDHEN and SYDVKM. CDR3 region: CASSLLGQGGSPLHF. The CDR3 DNA reads as TGTGCCAGCAGTTTATTAGGGCAGGGTGGCTCACCCCTCCACTTT.